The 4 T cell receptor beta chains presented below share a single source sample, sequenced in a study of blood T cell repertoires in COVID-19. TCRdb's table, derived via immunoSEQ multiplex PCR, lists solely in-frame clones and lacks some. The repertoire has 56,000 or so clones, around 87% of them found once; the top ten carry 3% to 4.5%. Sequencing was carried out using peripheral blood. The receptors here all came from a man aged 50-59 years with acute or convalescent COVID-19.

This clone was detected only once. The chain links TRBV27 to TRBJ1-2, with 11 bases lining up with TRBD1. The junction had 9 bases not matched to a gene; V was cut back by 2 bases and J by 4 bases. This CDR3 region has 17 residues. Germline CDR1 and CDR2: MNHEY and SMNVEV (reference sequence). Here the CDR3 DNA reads TGTGCCAGCAGTTTAAAGGGGACAGGGGGTATCTCCTATGGCTACACCTTC. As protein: CASSLKGTGGISYGYTF.

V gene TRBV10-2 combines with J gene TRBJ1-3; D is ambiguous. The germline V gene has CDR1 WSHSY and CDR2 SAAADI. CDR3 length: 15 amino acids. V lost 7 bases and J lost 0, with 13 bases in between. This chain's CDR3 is CASTGSAYSGNTIYF. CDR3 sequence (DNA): TGCGCCAGCACTGGTAGCGCCTACTCTGGAAACACCATATATTTT.

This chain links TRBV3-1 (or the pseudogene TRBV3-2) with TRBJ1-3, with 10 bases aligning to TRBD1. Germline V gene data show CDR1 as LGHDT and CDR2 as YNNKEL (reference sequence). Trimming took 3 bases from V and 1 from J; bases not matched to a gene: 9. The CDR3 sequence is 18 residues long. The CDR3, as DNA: TGTGCCAGCAGCCATTCTCCGGGACAGGGGCAGTCTGGAAACACCATATATTTT. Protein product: CASSHSPGQGQSGNTIYF.

In DNA, the CDR3 is TGCGCCAGCAGCCAACAGGGGGCTAGCACAGATACGCAGTATTTT. Its protein is CASSQQGASTDTQYF. V gene TRBV5-1 combines with J gene TRBJ2-3, with 9 bases lining up with TRBD1. The CDR3 sequence is 15 residues long. Germline loops: CDR1 SGHRS, CDR2 YFSETQ. V was pared by 4 bases and J by 0 bases, with 3 bases of the junction left unmatched. Combining the CDR3 with reference TRBV5-1 and TRBJ2-3 gives the whole variable domain KAGVTQTPRYLIKTRGQQVTLSCSPISGHRSVSWYQQTPGQGLQFLFEYFSETQRNKGNFPGRFSGRQFSNSRSEMNVSTLELGDSALYLCASSQQGASTDTQYFGPGTRLTVL.